One and the same sample provided the 24 T cell receptor beta chains below, sequenced in a study of blood T cell repertoires in COVID-19. Measured with immunoSEQ multiplex PCR; TCRdb has only the in-frame clones, and not every one. This table holds roughly 100,000 clones, 80% to 85% found once. The source material was peripheral blood. The receptors derive from a woman aged 80 or over with acute or convalescent COVID-19.

This clone was seen a few times. This sequence joins TRBV19 and TRBJ1-2, with D uncertain. Germline CDR1 reads LNHDA; CDR2 reads SQIVND (reference sequence). This CDR3 has 13 amino acids. Trimming stripped 8 bases from V and 4 bases from J, with 14 bases between. The chain's CDR3 is CASHSTAFYGYTF. In nucleotides, the CDR3 is TGTGCCAGTCATTCAACAGCTTTCTATGGCTACACCTTC.

DNA for the CDR3: TGTGCCACCAGTTCCGCTAGCGGGAGCGGTAATGAGCAGTTCTTC. Protein sequence: CATSSASGSGNEQFF. The J gene is TRBJ2-1, the V gene TRBV24-1; TRBD2 matches 10 bases. The V gene end was trimmed by 6 bases and the J gene end by 7 bases; junction bases not matched to a gene: 8. Per the germline V gene, CDR1 is KGHDR and CDR2 is SFDVKD. The CDR3 covers 15 residues.

This clone was seen only once. The chain recombines TRBV7-2 with TRBJ2-2; TRBD2 aligns across 10 bases. The CDR3 runs 19 residues. Trimming removed 1 base from V and 0 bases from J; junction bases left unmatched: 8. The V gene's germline CDR1 is SGHTA and CDR2 FQGNSA. The CDR3 here is CASSLGFGLADSNTGELFF. The CDR3 region has the DNA TGTGCCAGCAGCTTAGGTTTTGGACTAGCGGATTCGAACACCGGGGAGCTGTTTTTT.

This sequence joins TRBV11-2 and TRBJ2-1, with 11 positions matching TRBD2. CDR3 size: 16 residues. Germline V gene data show CDR1 as SGHAT and CDR2 as FQNNGV. The junction had 9 bases not matched to a gene; V was cut back by 2 bases and J by 9 bases. The CDR3 loop is CASSLNLAGGLSEQFF. The CDR3 DNA reads TGTGCCAGCAGCTTAAATCTAGCGGGAGGCCTTAGTGAGCAGTTCTTC.

The chain is built from TRBV5-5 and TRBJ2-7; 11 bases match TRBD2. The CDR3 runs to 17 residues. The ends lost 4 bases at V and 0 bases at J; junction bases unmatched: 9. Germline V gene data show CDR1 as SGHKS and CDR2 as YYEKEE (reference sequence). CDR3 loop: CASSHRTSGLSSYEQYF. The CDR3 DNA reads TGTGCCAGCAGCCACCGGACTAGCGGGTTGAGCTCCTACGAGCAGTACTTC.

The V and J genes are TRBV7-2 and TRBJ2-2, with 9 positions matching TRBD2. The V segment lost 3 bases and the J segment 6 bases; nucleotides outside the gene matches: 2. The CDR3 totals 14 residues. Germline V CDR1 and CDR2: SGHTA, FQGNSA. CDR3 protein: CASSLGLAAGELFF. DNA of the CDR3: TGTGCCAGCAGCTTGGGACTAGCTGCCGGGGAGCTGTTTTTT.

The chain recombines TRBV6-5 with TRBJ2-5; weak D call: TRBD1 (5 bases). The CDR3 is made up of 14 amino acids. Trimming stripped 2 bases from V and 2 bases from J, with 9 bases between. Germline V gene sequence: CDR1 MNHEY, CDR2 SVGAGI. The CDR3: CASSYKTDQETQYF. The CDR3 DNA sequence: TGTGCCAGCAGTTACAAGACAGATCAAGAGACCCAGTACTTC.

This chain connects TRBV19 to TRBJ2-1, with TRBD2 matching over 8 bases. V shed 5 bases, J shed 7 bases, and the junction held 10 bases outside the gene matches. CDR1 is LNHDA, CDR2 SQIVND, per germline (reference sequence). The CDR3 has 15 residues. The CDR3 is CASSYSSGGGNEQFF. The CDR3 DNA reads TGTGCCAGTAGTTACTCCAGCGGGGGTGGGAATGAGCAGTTCTTC.

The rearrangement uses TRBV7-2 and TRBJ2-3, with 10 positions matching TRBD2. Germline CDR1 SGHTA, CDR2 FQGNSA. The V and J ends lost 5 bases and 1 base, in that order; junction bases with no gene match: 3. CDR3 length: 15 amino acids. This CDR3 is CASSPSGRGTDTQYF. The DNA of the CDR3 is TGTGCCAGCAGCCCTAGCGGGAGAGGCACAGATACGCAGTATTTT.

The V gene is TRBV27, the J gene TRBJ2-7, with 8 positions matching TRBD2. The CDR3 runs to 17 residues. The V segment lost 6 bases and the J segment 5 bases; nucleotides outside the gene matches: 18. Germline CDR1 MNHEY, CDR2 SMNVEV (reference sequence). The CDR3 nucleotides are TGTGCCAGCAGCCGTGTGGGAGGTAGCGGGGATACCCACGAGCAGTACTTC. This gives the protein CASSRVGGSGDTHEQYF.

The chain couples TRBV6-5 to TRBJ2-2, with D maybe TRBD1 (5 bases). The CDR3 extends over 14 amino acids. Germline V gene lookup returns CDR1 MNHEY and CDR2 SVGAGI. Deletions cut 7 bases from V and 5 bases from J, with 14 bases between. The CDR3: CASTRAGQTGELFF. In DNA form, the CDR3 reads TGTGCCAGCACTCGGGCAGGGCAAACCGGGGAGCTGTTTTTT.

The chain uses TRBV6-5 and TRBJ2-7; 11 positions match TRBD2. The CDR3 runs to 15 residues. Trimming at V came to 6 bases and at J to 3 bases, leaving 7 bases not matched to a gene. Looked up from germline, CDR1 is MNHEY and CDR2 is SVGAGI. The CDR3 DNA sequence: TGTGCCAGCAGAAAGGGGACTAGCGGTATCTACGAGCAGTACTTC. Amino acid sequence: CASRKGTSGIYEQYF.

This rearrangement joins TRBV7-2 to TRBJ2-5; TRBD2 aligns across 8 bases. Germline CDR1 SGHTA, CDR2 FQGNSA. Trimming cost V 2 bases and J 5 bases; bases outside gene matches: 4. This CDR3 contains 14 residues. Here the CDR3 DNA reads TGTGCCAGCAGCTTATCGGCGGGAGGTGAGACCCAGTACTTC. Protein: CASSLSAGGETQYF.

This chain connects TRBV7-2 to TRBJ2-5; 13 bases agree with TRBD2. The ends lost 5 bases at V and 2 bases at J; junction bases unmatched: 8. CDR1 is SGHTA and CDR2 is FQGNSA in the germline V gene. This CDR3 region has 17 residues. CDR3 bases: TGTGCCAGCAGCCCAAGGACTAGCGGGAGAGCACAAGAGACCCAGTACTTC. Protein sequence: CASSPRTSGRAQETQYF.

The chain recombines TRBV28 with TRBJ1-5; 7 nucleotides match TRBD1. The CDR3 spans 18 residues. The V segment lost 2 bases and the J segment 0 bases; nucleotides outside the gene matches: 10. Germline V gene data show CDR1 as MDHEN and CDR2 as SYDVKM. CDR3 coding DNA: TGTGCCAGCAGTTTACGCAGGGACAGCTTCTTTAGCAATCAGCCCCAGCATTTT. This gives the protein CASSLRRDSFFSNQPQHF. The full variable domain, with the rest looked up from reference TRBV28 and TRBJ1-5, is DVKVTQSSRYLVKRTGEKVFLECVQDMDHENMFWYRQDPGLGLRLIYFSYDVKMKEKGDIPEGYSVSREKKERFSLILESASTNQTSMYLCASSLRRDSFFSNQPQHFGDGTRLSIL.

V is TRBV6-5 and J is TRBJ2-7; D possibly corresponds to TRBD1 (5 bases). Germline loops: CDR1 MNHEY, CDR2 SVGAGI. V lost 4 bases to trimming and J lost 6 bases, with 10 bases between them. The CDR3 sequence is 12 residues long. DNA for the CDR3: TGTGCCAGCAGTTTGCCAGGGCCCGAGCAGTACGTC. It yields the protein CASSLPGPEQYV.

At least ten counts were recorded for this clone. This chain joins TRBV2 and TRBJ1-1; D is unclear. The CDR3 sequence is 12 residues long. V was clipped by 7 bases and J by 8 bases, with 14 bases between them. Germline CDR1 is SNHLY and CDR2 is FYNNEI. CDR3: CASIVQDTEAFF. The CDR3 coding sequence is TGTGCCAGCATTGTGCAGGATACGGAAGCTTTCTTT.

Ten or more counts support this clone. CDR3 in amino acids: CASSLLAVNTGELFF. Here the CDR3 DNA reads TGTGCCAGCAGCTTACTAGCGGTCAACACCGGGGAGCTGTTTTTT. This chain joins TRBV7-2 and TRBJ2-2; 7 nucleotides line up with TRBD2. J was trimmed by 2 bases and V by 2 bases; bases with no gene match: 2. The CDR3 has 15 residues. The germline V gene has CDR1 SGHTA and CDR2 FQGNSA.

The rearrangement joins TRBV29-1 to TRBJ2-3, with TRBD2 matching over 12 bases. V was pared by 6 bases and J by 4 bases, with 5 bases of the junction left unmatched. Looked up from germline, CDR1 is SQVTM and CDR2 is ANQGSEA. The length of the CDR3 is 14 residues. The CDR3: CSVTTSGSPDTQYF. In DNA form, the CDR3 reads TGCAGCGTCACGACTAGCGGGAGCCCAGATACGCAGTATTTT.

The V gene is TRBV11-1, the J gene TRBJ2-1; 7 bases match TRBD2. Germline V gene data show CDR1 as SGHAT and CDR2 as FQDESV (reference sequence). The CDR3 loop spans 15 amino acids. Trimming took 6 bases from V and 5 from J; bases not matched to a gene: 10. The CDR3: CASSPGTGGDNEQFF. The CDR3 DNA is TGTGCCAGCAGTCCCGGGACTGGGGGGGACAATGAGCAGTTCTTC. Variable domain in full (rest from reference TRBV11-1 and TRBJ2-1): EAEVAQSPRYKITEKSQAVAFWCDPISGHATLYWYRQILGQGPELLVQFQDESVVDDSQLPKDRFSAERLKGVDSTLKIQPAELGDSAMYLCASSPGTGGDNEQFFGPGTRLTVL.

The chain uses TRBV7-9 and TRBJ2-1; no firm D call. The CDR3 covers 12 residues. V was clipped by 3 bases and J by 8 bases, with 8 bases between them. Germline V gene sequence: CDR1 SEHNR, CDR2 FQNEAQ (reference sequence). The CDR3 bases are TGTGCCAGCAGCTTCAGGTTCGATGAGCAGTTCTTC. This sequence encodes CASSFRFDEQFF.

This clone was recorded only once. The chain employs TRBV5-3 and TRBJ2-7, with a possible D match to TRBD2 (6 bases). TRBV5-3 is annotated as an ORF whose role is uncertain. This CDR3 region has 17 residues. V was clipped by 2 bases and J by 4 bases, with 22 bases between them. CDR3 sequence: CARSLRWPGLPGYEQYV. The CDR3 DNA reads as TGTGCCAGAAGCTTACGATGGCCGGGACTCCCGGGGTACGAGCAGTACGTC.

The chain employs TRBV12-3 or TRBV12-4 and TRBJ2-3; 7 nucleotides match TRBD2. This CDR3 contains 13 residues. Trimming at V came to 8 bases and at J to 0 bases, leaving 2 bases not matched to a gene. This CDR3 is CASGDYSTDTQYF. DNA for the CDR3: TGTGCCAGCGGGGACTACAGCACAGATACGCAGTATTTT.

The chain couples TRBV4-1 to TRBJ2-1; 8 bases align to TRBD2. Germline V lookup: CDR1 MGHRA, CDR2 YSYEKL. CDR3 length: 16 residues. V dropped 0 bases and J dropped 1; count of bases not matched to a gene: 2. The CDR3 protein is CASSQEASGSYNEQFF. The CDR3 nucleotides are TGCGCCAGCAGCCAAGAAGCTAGCGGGTCCTACAATGAGCAGTTCTTC.